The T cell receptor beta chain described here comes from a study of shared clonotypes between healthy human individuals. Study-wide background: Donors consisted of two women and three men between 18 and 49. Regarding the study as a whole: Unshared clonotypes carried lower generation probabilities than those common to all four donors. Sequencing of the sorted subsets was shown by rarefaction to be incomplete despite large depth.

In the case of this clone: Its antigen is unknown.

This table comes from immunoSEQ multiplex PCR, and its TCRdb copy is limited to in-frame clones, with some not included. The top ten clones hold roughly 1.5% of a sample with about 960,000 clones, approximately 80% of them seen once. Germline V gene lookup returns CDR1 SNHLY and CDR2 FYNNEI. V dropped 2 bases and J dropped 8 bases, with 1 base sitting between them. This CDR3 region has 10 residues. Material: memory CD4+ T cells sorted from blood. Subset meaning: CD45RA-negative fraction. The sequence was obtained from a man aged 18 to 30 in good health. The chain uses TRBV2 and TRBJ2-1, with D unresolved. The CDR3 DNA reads TGTGCCAGCAGTGAATATGAGCAGTTCTTC. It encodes CASSEYEQFF.